Sequencing of this TCR beta chain was carried out in a study of Ad26.COV2.S vaccination and SARS-CoV-2 variants. Overall study: Ad26.COV2.S shots went into the muscle once or twice, 56 days apart.

TCRdb's table, derived via immunoSEQ multiplex PCR, lists solely in-frame clones and lacks some. The sample carries fewer than 900,000 clones, 89% recorded once. To note about this clone: Its matching antigen is unknown.

Overall study findings and caveats: Substantial breadth was reported for post-vaccination spike-specific CD8+ and CD4+ T cells.

The germline V gene has CDR1 KGHDR and CDR2 SFDVKD. The CDR3 length is 15 residues. J was trimmed by 5 bases and V by 3 bases; bases with no gene match: 4. Treatment in this sample: roughly 19 received Ad26.COV2.S at low or high dose, single or two shots; about 5 received placebo; per-sample allocation not given. Day 63 following the first vaccine or placebo injection was when the samples were taken. Donor was an adult aged 18-55 years in Boston. In the vaccine, an Ad26 vector expressed the SARS-CoV-2 spike of the Wuhan strain. The chain uses TRBV24-1 and TRBJ2-1; 9 nucleotides line up with TRBD2. This clonotype originated in a person aged 18 to 59 who received the Ad26.COV2.S COVID-19 vaccine or a placebo. This material consisted of peripheral blood, taken in a trial of Ad26.COV2.S vaccine versus placebo. The CDR3 here is CATSDTTSGDNEQFF. CDR3 DNA: TGTGCCACCAGTGATACGACTAGCGGAGACAATGAGCAGTTCTTC.